This T cell receptor beta chain was documented in a study of cytomegalovirus exposure and HLA in healthy donors. The CDR3 has 15 amino acids. J was trimmed by 5 bases and V by 4 bases; bases with no gene match: 2. CDR1 and CDR2 (germline): LNHDA, SQIVND (reference sequence). The primer mix had 60 Vbeta and 13 Jbeta primers. Here immunoSEQ multiplex PCR was the method, and the copy in TCRdb shows in-frame clones only, minus some. The sample lists 200,000 to 250,000 clones; about 80% were seen once. Sample: PBMCs. The receptor's source is a woman aged 30 to 39 in good health and CMV-seronegative. This chain uses TRBV19 with TRBJ2-1; 13 bases agree with TRBD2. CDR3 loop: CASSKLAGGNNEQFF. The CDR3 DNA follows: TGTGCCAGTAGTAAACTAGCGGGGGGGAACAATGAGCAGTTCTTC.